Below, one T cell receptor (beta chain) is given with its context. The sample originates from a study of blood T cell repertoires in COVID-19. Study information: T cells, B-cell-depleted T cells, or PBMCs supplied cDNA or gDNA.

Profiled with immunoSEQ multiplex PCR; TCRdb holds only in-frame clones, not every one. The sample has over 30,000 clones; more than 70% are singletons. The length of the CDR3 is 15 residues. Germline V lookup: CDR1 MNHEY, CDR2 SMNVEV (reference sequence). J was trimmed by 4 bases and V by 1 base; bases with no gene match: 7. The origin of this receptor is a human donor in a cohort sampled during active COVID-19. The chain has TRBV27 and TRBJ2-7; 7 bases are a match to TRBD1. Input material: peripheral blood. The chain's CDR3 is CASSLYTTGWYEQYF. CDR3 sequence (DNA): TGTGCCAGCAGTTTATACACGACAGGGTGGTACGAGCAGTACTTC.